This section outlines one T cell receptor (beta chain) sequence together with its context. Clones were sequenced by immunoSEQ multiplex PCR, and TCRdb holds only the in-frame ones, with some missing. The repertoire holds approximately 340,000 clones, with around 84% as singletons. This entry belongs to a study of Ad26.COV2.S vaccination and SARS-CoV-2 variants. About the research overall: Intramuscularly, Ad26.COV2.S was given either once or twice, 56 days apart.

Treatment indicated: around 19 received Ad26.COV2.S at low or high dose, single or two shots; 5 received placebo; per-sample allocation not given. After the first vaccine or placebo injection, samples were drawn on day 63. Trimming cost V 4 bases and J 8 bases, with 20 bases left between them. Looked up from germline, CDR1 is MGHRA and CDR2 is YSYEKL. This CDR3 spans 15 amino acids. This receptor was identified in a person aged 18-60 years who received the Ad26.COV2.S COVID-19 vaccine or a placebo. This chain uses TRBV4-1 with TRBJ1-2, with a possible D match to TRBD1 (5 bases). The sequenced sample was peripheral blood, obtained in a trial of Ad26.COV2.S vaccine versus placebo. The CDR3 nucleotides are TGCGCCAGCAGCCCCGACCCTAGGGGCTCGGGCGGCTACACCTTC. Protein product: CASSPDPRGSGGYTF.